What follows are 9 T cell receptor beta chains derived from one specimen sequenced in a study of early stage breast cancer tumors. The method was immunoSEQ multiplex PCR; TCRdb's version includes in-frame clones alone and lacks a portion of them. Of 25,000 to 35,000 clones detected, 80% appear once; the ten largest clones hold approximately 11%. Source material: blood. These receptors all come from a person between 55 and 70 years old with breast cancer.

V is TRBV27 and J is TRBJ2-7; 13 bases are shared with TRBD2. Germline CDR1 reads MNHEY; CDR2 reads SMNVEV (reference sequence). The V segment lost 8 bases and the J segment 8 bases; nucleotides outside the gene matches: 6. This CDR3 spans 13 amino acids. CDR3 loop: CASGYGTSGKQYF. Here the CDR3 DNA reads TGTGCCAGCGGGTACGGGACTAGCGGGAAGCAGTACTTC.

The table lists this clone with a few counts. The chain recombines TRBV16 with TRBJ2-1; the match to TRBD2 covers 7 bases. Germline V gene lookup returns CDR1 KGHSY and CDR2 FQNENV. The CDR3 runs to 17 residues. V was pared by 0 bases and J by 5 bases, with 10 bases of the junction left unmatched. The CDR3 loop is CASSQSRASGDNNEQFF. Here the CDR3 DNA reads TGTGCCAGCAGCCAATCGAGGGCTAGCGGAGATAACAATGAGCAGTTCTTC.

V usage is TRBV19 and J usage is TRBJ1-1, with D perhaps TRBD1 (5 bases). CDR1 is LNHDA, CDR2 SQIVND, per germline (reference sequence). Deletions cut 2 bases from V and 0 bases from J, with 16 bases between. This CDR3 comprises 17 residues. This CDR3 is CASSIPPSPDMNTEAFF. In nucleotides, the CDR3 is TGTGCCAGTAGTATACCCCCTTCGCCGGACATGAACACTGAAGCTTTCTTT.

V is TRBV13 and J is TRBJ2-7; 14 bases fit TRBD2. The V gene's germline CDR1 is PRHDT and CDR2 FYEKMQ (reference sequence). This CDR3 spans 18 amino acids. The ends lost 6 bases at V and 2 bases at J; junction bases unmatched: 12. CDR3 in amino acids: CASSNRGLAGVTAYEQYF. In DNA form, the CDR3 reads TGTGCCAGCAGTAATCGGGGACTAGCGGGAGTGACGGCCTACGAGCAGTACTTC.

The rearrangement joins TRBV5-1 to TRBJ2-2; 7 bases match TRBD1. Germline V gives CDR1 SGHRS, CDR2 YFSETQ. With 4 bases clipped from V and 0 bases from J, the junction kept 3 bases outside the gene matches. The CDR3 loop spans 15 amino acids. The CDR3 DNA reads as TGCGCCAGCAGCAGGGACAGAACGAACACCGGGGAGCTGTTTTTT. Protein sequence: CASSRDRTNTGELFF.

This clone was recorded only once. The chain recombines TRBV5-1 with TRBJ2-7; 7 bases align to TRBD1. V trimming: 4 bases; J trimming: 3 bases; junction bases outside the gene matches: 10. CDR3 length: 15 amino acids. Germline V gives CDR1 SGHRS, CDR2 YFSETQ. The CDR3 region has the DNA TGCGCCAGCAGCCCCGGCAGGGGGTCCCTCTACGAGCAGTACTTC. Protein: CASSPGRGSLYEQYF.

The V gene is TRBV6-4, the J gene TRBJ2-1; D gene unclear. With 1 base removed from V and 0 bases from J, the gap between germline ends came to 10 bases. The CDR3 is 16 residues long. CDR1 is MRHNA and CDR2 is SNTAGT in the germline V gene. The CDR3 nucleotides read TGTGCCAGCAGTGACTTCAGTGCTAGCTCCTACAATGAGCAGTTCTTC. Encoded protein: CASSDFSASSYNEQFF.

The chain joins TRBV11-2 to TRBJ2-2; a weak D match, TRBD1 (5 bases). Looked up from germline, CDR1 is SGHAT and CDR2 is FQNNGV. The CDR3 length is 11 residues. Trimming took off 8 bases at V and 10 bases at J, with 11 bases between the two ends. CDR3 bases: TGTGCCAGCCAAGGGGTGGTGGAGCTGTTTTTT. It codes for CASQGVVELFF. Full variable domain (remainder filled in from reference TRBV11-2 and TRBJ2-2): EAGVAQSPRYKIIEKRQSVAFWCNPISGHATLYWYQQILGQGPKLLIQFQNNGVVDDSQLPKDRFSAERLKGVDSTLKIQPAKLEDSAVYLCASQGVVELFFGEGSRLTVL.

V gene TRBV5-4 combines with J gene TRBJ1-1; tentative D call: TRBD1 (6 bases). The CDR3 consists of 14 residues. V gave up 4 bases and J gave up 1 base, with 11 bases separating them. Germline V lookup: CDR1 SGHNT, CDR2 YYREEE (reference sequence). Here the CDR3 DNA reads TGTGCCAGCAGCCTTCAAGGGGGGAACACTGAAGCTTTCTTT. This encodes CASSLQGGNTEAFF.